What follows describes a single T cell receptor (beta chain). Its antigen is unknown. Trimming removed 7 bases at V and 7 bases at J, with 14 bases between. The CDR3 consists of 14 residues. In germline, CDR1 is SGHVS, CDR2 FQNEAQ. These data originate in a study of neoadjuvant anti-PD-1 for oral cavity cancer. Whole-study context: Around day 43, patients without progression received a fourth nivolumab dose before surgery. Overall study results and limits: With a few patients per group, TCR findings need larger cohorts.

TCRdb's copy holds only in-frame clones and misses some; the assay was immunoSEQ multiplex PCR. This sample has around 60,000 clones, with approximately 80% found just once. Sequencing was performed on PBMCs, taken before nivolumab (anti-PD-1) treatment. The chain uses TRBV7-8 and TRBJ1-6; weak D call: TRBD1 (6 bases). The TCR sequence derives from a person aged 40 to 85 with oral cavity squamous cell carcinoma. The CDR3 DNA reads TGTGCCAGCACCCCGGGGGGGGCGAATTCACCCCTCCACTTT. Residues: CASTPGGANSPLHF.